At least ten counts were recorded for the clone carrying this TCR beta chain. What it recognizes is unknown. The CDR3 is 12 amino acids. CDR1 is SGHAT, CDR2 FQNNGV, per germline. Between the trimmed V and J ends, which lost 5 bases and 6 bases, there was a span of 11 bases. The time point here: newly diagnosed GD, antithyroid drugs for less than 3 months. Isolated PBMC RNA provided the starting material for the TCR library. This specimen belongs to a study of regulatory T cells in long-lasting Graves disease. Through Arm-PCR of CDR3 regions and iRepertoire HTBI primers, TCR beta libraries were built. TCRdb fed the multiplex PCR reads into MiXCR, producing one record per CDR3 protein. This repertoire shows fewer than 550,000 distinct CDR3 sequences, about 16% found once; its top ten account for more than 20%. Overall study findings and caveats: Sampling was limited to peripheral blood rather than thyroid tissue. Owing to a sample size that was small, accuracy may have been reduced. There was favoring of TRBV28, TRBJ1-2 and TRBJ2-5 in persistent disease.

This same sample was also part of a study on T cells in Graves' hyperthyroidism and ophthalmopathy. That paper states: Ophthalmopathy was separated from stable hyperthyroidism by a 13 V-J model.

The specimen comprised peripheral blood mononuclear cells (PBMCs), sampled at new diagnosis, from a patient treated with antithyroid drugs. The TCR sequence derives from a middle-aged woman with Graves disease. This chain joins TRBV11-2 and TRBJ2-7; D may match TRBD1 or TRBD2 (5 bases each). The CDR3 DNA is TGTGCCAGCAGCCCATGGGGACGCGAGCAGTACTTC. Translating it yields CASSPWGREQYF.